The 10 T cell receptor beta chains below come from one sample, sequenced in a study. From the RT-PCR reads, TCRdb called clonotypes with MiXCR, one entry per CDR3 protein. The sample yields around 700,000 distinct CDR3 sequences, 13% to 15% seen once. Sequenced material: memory CD4+ T cells from blood. The receptors come from a female donor in good health, serving as a healthy control.

This clonotype appeared many times. The rearrangement uses TRBV6-5 and TRBJ1-1; 9 positions agree with TRBD1. V shed 2 bases, J shed 3 bases, and the junction held 7 bases outside the gene matches. Germline CDR1 and CDR2: MNHEY and SVGAGI. CDR3 size: 16 residues. The CDR3 DNA reads as TGTGCCAGCAGTTACATGACAGGGGGTACGTACACTGAAGCTTTCTTT. Residues: CASSYMTGGTYTEAFF.

The J gene is TRBJ2-3, the V gene TRBV5-1; perhaps TRBD2 as D (6 bases). CDR1 is SGHRS, CDR2 YFSETQ, per germline. The CDR3 extends over 16 amino acids. V dropped 0 bases and J dropped 4 bases, with 15 bases sitting between them. The CDR3 DNA sequence: TGCGCCAGCAGCTTGGTTTCGGGGGACGTGGCAGATACGCAGTATTTT. Its protein product is CASSLVSGDVADTQYF.

The chain has TRBV20-1 and TRBJ2-7, with TRBD1 identical over 8 bases. V shed 1 base and J 2 bases; nucleotides not matched to a gene: 4. Germline CDR1 is DFQATT and CDR2 is SNEGSKA (reference sequence). This CDR3 has 14 amino acids. Here the CDR3 reads CSARVDRAPYEQYF. CDR3 nucleotides: TGCAGTGCTAGAGTGGACAGGGCCCCCTACGAGCAGTACTTC.

This clonotype was recorded at least ten times. The V gene is TRBV12-3 or TRBV12-4, the J gene TRBJ1-2; D is undetermined. V lost 5 bases to trimming and J lost 4 bases, with 14 bases between them. The CDR3 runs to 14 residues. DNA for the CDR3: TGTGCCAGCAGTGGTCGTATCGACCCCTATGGCTACACCTTC. It specifies CASSGRIDPYGYTF.

CDR3 protein: CSASPLSSYEQYF. The CDR3 nucleotides are TGCAGTGCTAGCCCCCTTAGCTCCTACGAGCAGTACTTC. This chain links TRBV20-1 with TRBJ2-7; D is ambiguous. Germline V gene data show CDR1 as DFQATT and CDR2 as SNEGSKA (reference sequence). V was trimmed by 3 bases and J by 0 bases, leaving 9 bases between them. The CDR3 is 13 amino acids.

The chain joins TRBV10-3 to TRBJ1-5; the D is unclear. The CDR3 consists of 13 residues. Germline lookup yields CDR1 ENHRY and CDR2 SYGVKD. V was clipped by 5 bases and J by 7 bases, with 12 bases between them. The CDR3 coding sequence is TGTGCCATCAGTTTTACAATTGAACAGCCCCAGCATTTT. Protein product: CAISFTIEQPQHF.

This clonotype has just a few counts. CDR3 coding DNA: TGCAGTGCTAGGACCGGGGGTTCCTATGGCTACACCTTC. Translating it yields CSARTGGSYGYTF. This chain links TRBV20-1 with TRBJ1-2; tentatively, D is TRBD1 (5 bases). The germline V and J ends were trimmed by 3 bases and 4 bases, with 12 bases remaining between them. This CDR3 region has 13 residues. The germline CDR1 and CDR2 sequences are DFQATT and SNEGSKA (reference sequence).

The sample holds one count of this clonotype. This rearrangement joins TRBV7-3 to TRBJ2-2; 12 bases are a match to TRBD2. CDR3 length: 16 residues. The ends lost 7 bases at V and 4 bases at J; junction bases unmatched: 7. The germline gives CDR1 SGHTA, CDR2 FQGTGA. The CDR3 region is CASTRASGGGTGELFF. The CDR3 bases are TGTGCCAGCACCCGGGCTAGCGGGGGGGGCACCGGGGAGCTGTTTTTT.

This clonotype was seen at least ten times. This chain uses TRBV20-1 with TRBJ1-2, with D possibly TRBD1 on 5 matching bases. Germline V gene lookup returns CDR1 DFQATT and CDR2 SNEGSKA (reference sequence). V dropped 4 bases and J dropped 5 bases, with 11 bases sitting between them. The CDR3 covers 12 residues. CDR3: CSAIPDRYGYTF. CDR3 DNA sequence: TGCAGTGCTATCCCCGACAGATATGGCTACACCTTC.

This clonotype showed up just a few times. J is TRBJ2-3 and V is TRBV12-3 or TRBV12-4, with a possible D match to TRBD2 (6 bases). The germline V and J ends were trimmed by 6 bases and 4 bases, with 26 bases remaining between them. This CDR3 spans 18 amino acids. CDR3 protein: CASRASLGRPGESDTQYF. The CDR3 region has the DNA TGTGCCAGCAGGGCCTCTCTGGGAAGGCCGGGAGAGTCAGATACGCAGTATTTT.